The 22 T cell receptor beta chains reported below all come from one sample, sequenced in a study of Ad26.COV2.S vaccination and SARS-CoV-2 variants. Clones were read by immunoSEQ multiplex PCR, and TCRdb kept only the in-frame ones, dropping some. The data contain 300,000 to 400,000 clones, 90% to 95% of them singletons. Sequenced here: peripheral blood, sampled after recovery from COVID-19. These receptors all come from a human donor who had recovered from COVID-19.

The CDR3 sequence is CSVDPRPYGYTF. The CDR3 region has the DNA TGCAGCGTTGACCCTCGACCTTACGGCTACACCTTC. The chain recombines TRBV29-1 with TRBJ1-2; D gene uncertain. CDR1 and CDR2 from the germline V gene are SQVTM and ANQGSEA. V gave up 3 bases and J gave up 8 bases, with 13 bases separating them. The CDR3 has 12 residues.

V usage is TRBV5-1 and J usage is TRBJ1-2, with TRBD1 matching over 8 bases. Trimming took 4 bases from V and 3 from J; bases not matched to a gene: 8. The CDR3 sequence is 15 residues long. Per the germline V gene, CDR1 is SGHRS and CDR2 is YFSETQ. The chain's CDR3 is CASSTEQGVDYGYTF. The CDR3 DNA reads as TGCGCCAGCAGCACCGAACAGGGGGTGGACTATGGCTACACCTTC.

The CDR3, as DNA: TGCGCCAGCAGCCCAAGAAGGGTGGACACTGAAGCTTTCTTT. Protein: CASSPRRVDTEAFF. The V gene is TRBV4-3, the J gene TRBJ1-1; D gene uncertain. Germline loops: CDR1 LGHNA, CDR2 YSLEER. V lost 4 bases and J 3 bases, leaving 12 bases between the germline ends. This CDR3 is 14 amino acids long.

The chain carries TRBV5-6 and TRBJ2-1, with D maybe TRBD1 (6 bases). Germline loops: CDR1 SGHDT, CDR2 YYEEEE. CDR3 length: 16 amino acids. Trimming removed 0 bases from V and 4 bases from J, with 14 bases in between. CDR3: CASSLGGTRVYNEQFF. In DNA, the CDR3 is TGTGCCAGCAGCTTGGGAGGGACAAGGGTATACAATGAGCAGTTCTTC.

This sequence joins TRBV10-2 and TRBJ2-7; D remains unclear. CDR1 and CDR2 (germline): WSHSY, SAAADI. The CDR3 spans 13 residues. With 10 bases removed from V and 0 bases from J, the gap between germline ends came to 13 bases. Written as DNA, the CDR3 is TGCGCCACCTACTACCGGAGCTCCTACGAGCAGTACTTC. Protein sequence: CATYYRSSYEQYF.

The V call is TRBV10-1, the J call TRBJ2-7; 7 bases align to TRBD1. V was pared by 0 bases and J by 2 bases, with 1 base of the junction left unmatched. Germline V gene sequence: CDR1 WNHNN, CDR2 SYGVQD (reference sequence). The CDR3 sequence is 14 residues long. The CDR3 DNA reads TGCGCCAGCAGTGAGTCCACAGGGGCCTACGAGCAGTACTTC. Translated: CASSESTGAYEQYF.

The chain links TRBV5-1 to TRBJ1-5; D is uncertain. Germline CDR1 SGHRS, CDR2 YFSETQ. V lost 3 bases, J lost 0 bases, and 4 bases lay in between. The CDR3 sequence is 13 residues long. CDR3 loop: CASSWSSNQPQHF. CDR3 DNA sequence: TGCGCCAGCAGCTGGAGTAGCAATCAGCCCCAGCATTTT.

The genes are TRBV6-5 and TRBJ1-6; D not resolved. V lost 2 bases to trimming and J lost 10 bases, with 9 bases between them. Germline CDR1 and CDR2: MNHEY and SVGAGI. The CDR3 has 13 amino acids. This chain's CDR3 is CASSYEPFSPLHF. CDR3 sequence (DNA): TGTGCCAGCAGTTACGAGCCGTTCTCACCCCTCCACTTT.

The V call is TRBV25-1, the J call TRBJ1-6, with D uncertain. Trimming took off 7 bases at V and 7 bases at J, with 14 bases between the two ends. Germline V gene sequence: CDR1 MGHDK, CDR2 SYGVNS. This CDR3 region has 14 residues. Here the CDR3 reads CASTKRLSNSPLHF. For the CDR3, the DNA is TGTGCCAGCACAAAGCGTCTGTCCAATTCACCCCTCCACTTT.

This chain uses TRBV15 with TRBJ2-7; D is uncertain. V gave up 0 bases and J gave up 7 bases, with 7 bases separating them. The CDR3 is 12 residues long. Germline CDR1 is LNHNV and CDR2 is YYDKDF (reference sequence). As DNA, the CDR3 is TGTGCCACCAGCAGAGAACCCGGGGAGCAGTACTTC. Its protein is CATSREPGEQYF.

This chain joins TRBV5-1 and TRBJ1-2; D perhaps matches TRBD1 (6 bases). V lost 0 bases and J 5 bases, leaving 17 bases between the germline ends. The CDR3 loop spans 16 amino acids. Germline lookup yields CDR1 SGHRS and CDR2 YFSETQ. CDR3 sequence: CASSLATVTGTYGYTF. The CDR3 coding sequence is TGCGCCAGCAGCTTGGCGACTGTTACTGGGACATATGGCTACACCTTC. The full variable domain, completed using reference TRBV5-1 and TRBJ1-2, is KAGVTQTPRYLIKTRGQQVTLSCSPISGHRSVSWYQQTPGQGLQFLFEYFSETQRNKGNFPGRFSGRQFSNSRSEMNVSTLELGDSALYLCASSLATVTGTYGYTFGSGTRLTVV.

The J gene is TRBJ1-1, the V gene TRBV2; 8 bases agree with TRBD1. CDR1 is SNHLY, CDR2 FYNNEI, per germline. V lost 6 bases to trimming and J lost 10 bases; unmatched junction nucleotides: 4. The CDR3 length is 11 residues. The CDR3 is CASSPTGVAFF. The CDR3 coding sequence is TGTGCCAGCAGCCCGACAGGGGTAGCTTTCTTT.

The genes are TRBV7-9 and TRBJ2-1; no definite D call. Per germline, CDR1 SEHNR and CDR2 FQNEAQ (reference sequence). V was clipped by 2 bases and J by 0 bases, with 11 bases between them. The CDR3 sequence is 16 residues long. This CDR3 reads CASSLKVRSSYNEQFF. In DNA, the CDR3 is TGTGCCAGCAGCTTAAAAGTCCGGAGCTCCTACAATGAGCAGTTCTTC.

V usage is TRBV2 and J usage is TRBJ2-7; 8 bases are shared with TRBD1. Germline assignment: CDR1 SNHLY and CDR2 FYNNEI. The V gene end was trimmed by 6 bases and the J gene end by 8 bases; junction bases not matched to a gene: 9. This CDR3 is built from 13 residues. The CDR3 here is CASRGTQGAKQYF. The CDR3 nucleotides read TGTGCCAGCAGGGGAACTCAGGGGGCTAAGCAGTACTTC.

CDR3 DNA sequence: TGTGCCAGCAGCCAAGAAGGGCGCCATGCTTTCTTT. It is translated as CASSQEGRHAFF. The chain joins TRBV14 to TRBJ1-1; no clear D gene. Germline V gene lookup returns CDR1 SGHDN and CDR2 FVKESK. The V and J ends lost 0 bases and 11 bases respectively, with 10 bases between them. The CDR3 extends over 12 amino acids.

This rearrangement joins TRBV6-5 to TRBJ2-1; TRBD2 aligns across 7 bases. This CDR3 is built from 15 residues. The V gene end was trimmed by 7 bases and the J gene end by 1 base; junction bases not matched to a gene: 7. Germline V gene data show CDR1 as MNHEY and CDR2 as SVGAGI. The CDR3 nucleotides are TGTGCCAGCATTGGCGGGGGAAAGTCCTACAATGAGCAGTTCTTC. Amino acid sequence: CASIGGGKSYNEQFF.

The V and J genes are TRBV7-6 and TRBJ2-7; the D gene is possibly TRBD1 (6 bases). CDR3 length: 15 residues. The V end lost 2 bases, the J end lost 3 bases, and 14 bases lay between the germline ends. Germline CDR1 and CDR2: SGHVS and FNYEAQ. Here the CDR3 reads CASSLQPGADYEQYF. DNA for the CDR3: TGTGCCAGCAGCTTACAGCCAGGGGCCGACTACGAGCAGTACTTC. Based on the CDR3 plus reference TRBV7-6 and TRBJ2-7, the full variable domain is GAGVSQSPRYKVTKRGQDVALRCDPISGHVSLYWYRQALGQGPEFLTYFNYEAQQDKSGLPNDRFSAERPEGSISTLTIQRTEQRDSAMYRCASSLQPGADYEQYFGPGTRLTVT.

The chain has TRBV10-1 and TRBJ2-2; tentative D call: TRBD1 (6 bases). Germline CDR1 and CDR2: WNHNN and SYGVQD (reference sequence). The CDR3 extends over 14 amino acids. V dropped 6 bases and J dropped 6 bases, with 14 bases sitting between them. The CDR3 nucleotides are TGCGCCAGCAGCATGGACAGCCGCTCCGGGGAGCTGTTTTTT. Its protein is CASSMDSRSGELFF.

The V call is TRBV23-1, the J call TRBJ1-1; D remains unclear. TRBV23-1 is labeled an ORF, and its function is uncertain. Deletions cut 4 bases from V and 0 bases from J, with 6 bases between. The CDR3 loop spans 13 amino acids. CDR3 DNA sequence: TGCGCCAGCAGTCTTCTTATGAACACTGAAGCTTTCTTT. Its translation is CASSLLMNTEAFF.

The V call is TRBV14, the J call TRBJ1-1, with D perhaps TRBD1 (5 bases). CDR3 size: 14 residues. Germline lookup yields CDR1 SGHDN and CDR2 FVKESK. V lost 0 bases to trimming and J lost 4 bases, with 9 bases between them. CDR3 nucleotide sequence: TGTGCCAGCAGCCAAGACCTGGGGCTCACTGAAGCTTTCTTT. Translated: CASSQDLGLTEAFF.

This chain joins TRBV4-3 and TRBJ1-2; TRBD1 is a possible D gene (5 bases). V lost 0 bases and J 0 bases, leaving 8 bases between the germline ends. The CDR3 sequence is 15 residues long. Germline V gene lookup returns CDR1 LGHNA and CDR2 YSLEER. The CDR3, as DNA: TGCGCCAGCAGCCAAGATGGGGGTACTAACTATGGCTACACCTTC. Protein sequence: CASSQDGGTNYGYTF.

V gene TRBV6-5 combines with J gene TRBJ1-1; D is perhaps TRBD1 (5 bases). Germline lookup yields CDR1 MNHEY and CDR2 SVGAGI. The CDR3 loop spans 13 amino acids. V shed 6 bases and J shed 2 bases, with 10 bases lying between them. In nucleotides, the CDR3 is TGTGCCAGCAGGCTAACAGGAAACACTGAAGCTTTCTTT. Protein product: CASRLTGNTEAFF.